This TCR beta chain was identified in a study of blood T cell repertoires in COVID-19. Across the study: Sources were T cells, B-cell-depleted T cells, or PBMCs; the material itself was cDNA or gDNA.

Authors' processing steps: How many nucleated cells were present was estimated from reference gene primer amplification. Profiling relied on immunoSEQ multiplex PCR, and the TCRdb table lists in-frame clones only, not all of them. That table is the source of V, J and clone size, and D and trimming were worked out from the DNA. The data contain hundreds of thousands of clones, approximately 88% of them singletons. Sequencing input: peripheral blood. The sequence was collected from a woman aged 30 to 39 with acute or convalescent COVID-19.

CDR3 nucleotide sequence: TGCGCCAGCAGCGGCGCTAGCGCGAACACCGGGGAGCTGTTTTTT. The encoded protein is CASSGASANTGELFF. The chain links TRBV5-1 to TRBJ2-2, with a weak D call TRBD2 (6 bases). Germline CDR1 and CDR2: SGHRS and YFSETQ. There are 15 residues in the CDR3. V lost 4 bases and J lost 0, with 10 bases in between.